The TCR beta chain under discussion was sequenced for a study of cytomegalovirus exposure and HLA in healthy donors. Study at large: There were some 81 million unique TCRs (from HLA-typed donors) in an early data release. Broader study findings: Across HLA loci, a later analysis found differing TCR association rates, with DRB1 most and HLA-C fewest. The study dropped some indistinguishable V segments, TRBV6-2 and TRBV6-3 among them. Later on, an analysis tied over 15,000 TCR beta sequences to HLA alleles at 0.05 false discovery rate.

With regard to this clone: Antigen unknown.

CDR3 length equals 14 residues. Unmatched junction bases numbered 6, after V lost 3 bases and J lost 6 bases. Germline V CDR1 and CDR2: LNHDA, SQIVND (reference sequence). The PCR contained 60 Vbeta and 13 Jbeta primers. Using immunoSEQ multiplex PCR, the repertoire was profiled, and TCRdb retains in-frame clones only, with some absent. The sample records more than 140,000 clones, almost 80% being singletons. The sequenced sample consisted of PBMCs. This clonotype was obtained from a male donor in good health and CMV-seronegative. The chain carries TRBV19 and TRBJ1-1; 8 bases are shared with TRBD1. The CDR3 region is CASSIRGQAPEAFF. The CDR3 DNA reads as TGTGCCAGTAGTATCCGGGGACAGGCTCCTGAAGCTTTCTTT.